What follows are 23 T cell receptor beta chains derived from one specimen sequenced in a study of shared clonotypes between healthy human individuals. The protocol was immunoSEQ multiplex PCR, while the TCRdb copy is restricted to in-frame clones and leaves out a portion. The sample has some 200,000 clones, about 65% seen once. Sample: memory CD4+ T cells sorted from blood. Sample subset: CD45RA-negative fraction. The source of these receptors is a man aged 25-45 years in good health.

In this sample, this clone turned up a few times. The same CDR3 also results from other DNA sequences found in this sample. The rearrangement links TRBV7-2 to TRBJ1-1; possible D gene TRBD1, 5 bases. V lost 5 bases and J 2 bases, leaving 9 bases between the germline ends. This CDR3 is built from 13 residues. From germline, CDR1 is SGHTA and CDR2 FQGNSA. CDR3 protein: CASSLGHNTEAFF. For the CDR3, the DNA is TGTGCCAGCAGCCTTGGACATAACACTGAAGCTTTCTTT.

This clone was seen more than once but under ten times. The chain links TRBV5-1 to TRBJ2-2; the match to TRBD2 covers 11 bases. J gave up 7 bases and V 5 bases, and 10 bases lay outside the gene matches. Germline V gives CDR1 SGHRS, CDR2 YFSETQ. The CDR3 length is 16 residues. CDR3 nucleotide sequence: TGCGCCAGCAGATCGGGACTAGCGGAGATGGGCGGGGAGCTGTTTTTT. This encodes CASRSGLAEMGGELFF.

The chain recombines TRBV28 with TRBJ1-2; maybe TRBD1 (5 bases). CDR3 length: 15 amino acids. In germline, CDR1 is MDHEN, CDR2 SYDVKM. With 3 bases removed from V and 2 bases from J, the gap between germline ends came to 13 bases. The CDR3 coding sequence is TGTGCCAGCAGTTTTCTACGGGGCACCAACTATGGCTACACCTTC. Its protein is CASSFLRGTNYGYTF.

The chain has TRBV11-1 and TRBJ2-5; 10 nucleotides match TRBD2. The CDR3 sequence is 16 residues long. Germline CDR1 and CDR2: SGHAT and FQDESV (reference sequence). V shed 5 bases and J 5 bases; nucleotides not matched to a gene: 11. The CDR3 reads CASSPGLDSGGETQYF. The CDR3 coding sequence is TGTGCCAGCAGCCCGGGACTAGATAGCGGGGGGGAGACCCAGTACTTC. The whole variable domain, remainder taken from reference TRBV11-1 and TRBJ2-5, is EAEVAQSPRYKITEKSQAVAFWCDPISGHATLYWYRQILGQGPELLVQFQDESVVDDSQLPKDRFSAERLKGVDSTLKIQPAELGDSAMYLCASSPGLDSGGETQYFGPGTRLLVL.

The table lists this clone with a count of one. The rearrangement uses TRBV6-1 and TRBJ1-2; 9 bases line up with TRBD1. The CDR3 consists of 14 residues. Germline V lookup: CDR1 MNHNS, CDR2 SASEGT. Germline trimming cut 6 bases from V and 8 bases from J; bases unmatched to any gene: 10. The CDR3 DNA is TGTGCCAGCAGCTTCGGTAAGGGACAGGGAGGCTACACCTTC. It encodes CASSFGKGQGGYTF.

This clone has just a few counts. V is TRBV5-4 and J is TRBJ2-1; D possibly corresponds to TRBD2 (7 bases). Germline V gives CDR1 SGHNT, CDR2 YYREEE (reference sequence). CDR3 length: 14 amino acids. V lost 5 bases and J lost 10, with 19 bases in between. The CDR3 DNA is TGTGCCAGCAGGTTAGGGGGGGGGCGAGGGGAGCAGTTCTTC. Its translation is CASRLGGGRGEQFF. Supplemented by reference TRBV5-4 and TRBJ2-1, the full variable domain reads ETGVTQSPTHLIKTRGQQVTLRCSSQSGHNTVSWYQQALGQGPQFIFQYYREEENGRGNFPPRFSGLQFPNYSSELNVNALELDDSALYLCASRLGGGRGEQFFGPGTRLTVL.

V and J are TRBV7-3 and TRBJ2-3, with 13 bases fitting TRBD2. Looked up from germline, CDR1 is SGHTA and CDR2 is FQGTGA. The CDR3 is made up of 16 amino acids. V was pared by 5 bases and J by 5 bases, with 7 bases of the junction left unmatched. As DNA, the CDR3 is TGTGCCAGCAGCCGGACTAGCGGGAGTGTGGGAGATACGCAGTATTTT. Translation gives CASSRTSGSVGDTQYF.

This clone has just a few counts. V is TRBV5-5 and J is TRBJ1-5, with D perhaps TRBD1 (5 bases). V was pared by 0 bases and J by 4 bases, with 8 bases between. This CDR3 region has 14 residues. The germline V gene has CDR1 SGHKS and CDR2 YYEKEE (reference sequence). The CDR3 protein is CASSLAGPNQPQHF. The DNA for the CDR3 is TGTGCCAGCAGCTTGGCAGGGCCGAATCAGCCCCAGCATTTT.

The chain combines TRBV14 with TRBJ1-5, with unresolved D. The V gene's germline CDR1 is SGHDN and CDR2 FVKESK. The CDR3 has 13 residues. V lost 2 bases to trimming and J lost 2 bases, with 4 bases between them. Here the CDR3 DNA reads TGTGCCAGCAGCCAATTGGGCAATCAGCCCCAGCATTTT. Translating it yields CASSQLGNQPQHF.

V usage is TRBV28 and J usage is TRBJ2-5; perhaps TRBD1 as D (6 bases). V lost 8 bases and J lost 5, with 30 bases in between. The CDR3 covers 18 residues. Germline lookup yields CDR1 MDHEN and CDR2 SYDVKM. CDR3 DNA: TGTGCCAGCTACCCATGGGGTGGAGCCCAGGGGTGGGGGGAGACCCAGTACTTC. It specifies CASYPWGGAQGWGETQYF.

Many counts were recorded for this clone. The rearrangement uses TRBV2 and TRBJ1-2; possibly TRBD1 for D (6 bases). This CDR3 has 12 amino acids. Germline CDR1 SNHLY, CDR2 FYNNEI. Trimming pared 6 bases from V and 5 bases from J, leaving 10 bases between. CDR3 DNA: TGTGCCAGCAGAACCACAGGGTATGGCTACACCTTC. It codes for CASRTTGYGYTF.

This clone came up a few times. The genes are TRBV28 and TRBJ1-5, with 8 bases aligning to TRBD1. Germline V gene data show CDR1 as MDHEN and CDR2 as SYDVKM. The CDR3 extends over 15 amino acids. Unmatched junction bases numbered 9, after V lost 6 bases and J lost 5 bases. The CDR3: CASSPSDRDYQPQHF. CDR3 nucleotides: TGTGCCAGCAGCCCATCGGACAGGGATTATCAGCCCCAGCATTTT.

Worth noting for this clone: This sample includes further DNA sequences coding for the same CDR3. The chain has TRBV5-5 and TRBJ2-2; possibly TRBD1 or TRBD2 for D (5 bases each). Between the trimmed V and J ends, which lost 0 bases and 4 bases, there was a span of 7 bases. The length of the CDR3 is 14 residues. The V gene's germline CDR1 is SGHKS and CDR2 YYEKEE (reference sequence). The CDR3 nucleotides read TGTGCCAGCAGCTTGGCGGGGCCCACCGGGGAGCTGTTTTTT. It codes for CASSLAGPTGELFF.

This clone came up a few times. This chain links TRBV6-5 with TRBJ2-7; 7 bases are a match to TRBD1. CDR3 length: 12 residues. The junction had 7 bases not matched to a gene; V was cut back by 10 bases and J by 4 bases. CDR1 and CDR2 (germline): MNHEY, SVGAGI. The CDR3 loop reads CATQTGRYEQYF. CDR3 bases: TGTGCCACCCAGACAGGGCGGTACGAGCAGTACTTC.

This sequence joins TRBV29-1 and TRBJ2-1; D is ambiguous. The CDR3 totals 15 residues. Trimming took 2 bases from V and 7 from J, leaving 18 bases between them. From germline, CDR1 is SQVTM and CDR2 ANQGSEA. The CDR3 reads CSVEFSARTKNEQFF. CDR3 coding DNA: TGCAGCGTTGAATTTTCGGCCCGAACCAAGAATGAGCAGTTCTTC.

The chain couples TRBV4-1 to TRBJ2-4; maybe TRBD2 (5 bases). The CDR3 covers 13 residues. The germline CDR1 and CDR2 sequences are MGHRA and YSYEKL. V gave up 1 base and J gave up 9 bases, with 10 bases separating them. The DNA for the CDR3 is TGCGCCAGCAGCCAAGGGCGGAGCGGCATTCAGTACTTC. Translation gives CASSQGRSGIQYF.

The chain couples TRBV5-1 to TRBJ2-1, with 14 nucleotides matching TRBD2. CDR1 is SGHRS and CDR2 is YFSETQ in the germline V gene. The length of the CDR3 is 19 residues. The J segment lost 6 bases and the V segment lost 3 bases, leaving 14 bases of the junction unmatched. Here the CDR3 DNA reads TGCGCCAGCAGCTGGGGACTAGCGGGAGCGGGAAAGTGGCTCAATGAGCAGTTCTTC. It encodes CASSWGLAGAGKWLNEQFF. The full variable domain, completed using reference TRBV5-1 and TRBJ2-1, is KAGVTQTPRYLIKTRGQQVTLSCSPISGHRSVSWYQQTPGQGLQFLFEYFSETQRNKGNFPGRFSGRQFSNSRSEMNVSTLELGDSALYLCASSWGLAGAGKWLNEQFFGPGTRLTVL.

The V call is TRBV27, the J call TRBJ1-5; D is ambiguous. The CDR3 is 13 residues long. V lost 8 bases and J lost 0, with 8 bases in between. The germline gives CDR1 MNHEY, CDR2 SMNVEV (reference sequence). The CDR3 DNA reads as TGTGCCAGCGCCAGCTCTAGCAATCAGCCCCAGCATTTT. This gives the protein CASASSSNQPQHF.

The gene calls are TRBV7-2 and TRBJ2-3; a possible D gene is TRBD1 (8 bases). With 5 bases removed from V and 0 bases from J, the gap between germline ends came to 18 bases. The CDR3 runs 17 residues. The germline CDR1 and CDR2 sequences are SGHTA and FQGNSA. The CDR3: CASSPQGGPISTDTQYF. In DNA form, the CDR3 reads TGTGCCAGCAGCCCACAGGGGGGGCCTATAAGCACAGATACGCAGTATTTT. The full variable domain, its missing parts supplied by reference TRBV7-2 and TRBJ2-3, is GAGVSQSPSNKVTEKGKDVELRCDPISGHTALYWYRQSLGQGLEFLIYFQGNSAPDKSGLPSDRFSAERTGGSVSTLTIQRTQQEDSAVYLCASSPQGGPISTDTQYFGPGTRLTVL.

V gene TRBV5-4 combines with J gene TRBJ2-6; D assignment may be TRBD1 or TRBD2 (5 bases each). Germline V gives CDR1 SGHNT, CDR2 YYREEE (reference sequence). The length of the CDR3 is 17 residues. The germline V and J ends were trimmed by 3 bases and 1 base, with 14 bases remaining between them. The CDR3 DNA sequence: TGTGCCAGCAGCTCCGGGACGGCGACGTCTGGGGCCAACGTCCTGACTTTC. It is translated as CASSSGTATSGANVLTF.

This clone was picked up many times. In nucleotides, the CDR3 is TGTGCCAGCAGCTTGGTTGGCACGAACACTGAAGCTTTCTTT. This gives the protein CASSLVGTNTEAFF. This chain links TRBV5-6 with TRBJ1-1; D call uncertain. The CDR3 loop spans 14 amino acids. From germline, CDR1 is SGHDT and CDR2 YYEEEE. V dropped 0 bases and J dropped 1 base, with 7 bases sitting between them.

The rearrangement uses TRBV18 and TRBJ1-3; D call uncertain. CDR3 length: 15 residues. CDR1 KGHSH and CDR2 LQKENI come from the germline V gene. Trimming removed 4 bases at V and 1 base at J, with 11 bases between. CDR3 sequence reads: CASSRGPVSGNTIYF. DNA of the CDR3: TGTGCCAGCTCACGTGGACCGGTATCTGGAAACACCATATATTTT.

The chain couples TRBV10-2 to TRBJ1-4; D is uncertain. Germline V gives CDR1 WSHSY, CDR2 SAAADI. This CDR3 has 11 residues. Trimming cost V 3 bases and J 8 bases, with 4 bases left between them. CDR3 protein: CASSEYEKLFF. The CDR3 DNA is TGCGCCAGCAGTGAATACGAAAAACTGTTTTTT.